These T cell receptor beta chains were read from a single sample in a study of T cells in Graves' hyperthyroidism and ophthalmopathy. TCRdb passed the multiplex PCR reads through MiXCR, listing each CDR3 protein once. Here the sample spans fewer than 500,000 distinct CDR3 sequences, approximately 14% being singletons. The sequenced sample consisted of blood. The receptors derive from a man between 18 and 29 years old with Graves' ophthalmopathy. Both conserved end residues are part of each CDR3. The D gene is left open where the match is weak. The size entry is marked missing in some rows and otherwise reads once, few, many or a size class.

J	D	size	V	CDR3	DNA
TRBJ1-2	NA	NA	TRBV19	CASSAPTNYGYTF	TGTGCCAGTAGTGCACCTACTAACTATGGCTACACCTTC
TRBJ2-3	TRBD2	many	TRBV11-2	CASSGGGGAADTQYF	TGTGCCAGCAGCGGGGGCGGGGGGGCCGCAGATACGCAGTATTTT
TRBJ1-2	NA	many	TRBV10-3	CAISETALGGYTF	TGTGCCATCAGTGAGACAGCCCTCGGAGGCTACACCTTC
TRBJ2-1	TRBD2	many	TRBV20-1	CSARDRVSGGVHYNEQFF	TGCAGTGCTAGAGATCGTGTATCGGGAGGGGTCCACTACAATGAGCAGTTCTTC
TRBJ2-1	TRBD2	many	TRBV10-3	CATSYSAGVFNEQFF	TGTGCCACCTCGTACTCTGCGGGGGTGTTCAATGAGCAGTTCTTC
TRBJ1-2	NA	few	TRBV6-1	CASSLLGGNYGYTF	TGTGCCAGCAGTCTATTAGGGGGAAACTATGGCTACACCTTC
TRBJ1-3	NA	many	TRBV12-3/TRBV12-4	CASSLFGGNTIYF	TGTGCCAGCAGTTTGTTCGGTGGAAACACCATATATTTT
TRBJ2-3	TRBD1	many	TRBV5-1	CASSRTGSADTQYF	TGCGCCAGCAGCCGGACAGGGAGCGCAGATACGCAGTATTTT
TRBJ2-7	NA	few	TRBV5-1	CASSFQGTNEQYF	TGCGCCAGCAGCTTTCAGGGGACCAACGAGCAGTACTTC
TRBJ2-5	TRBD1	many	TRBV11-2	CASSHGTGQETQYF	TGTGCCAGCAGCCACGGGACAGGCCAAGAGACCCAGTACTTC
TRBJ1-1	NA	many	TRBV5-8	CASSLGEGSTEAFF	TGTGCCAGCAGCTTGGGGGAGGGGAGCACTGAAGCTTTCTTT
TRBJ1-1	NA	many	TRBV18	CASSPRPNTAWITEAFF	TGTGCCAGCTCACCACGCCCCAACACGGCGTGGATCACTGAAGCTTTCTTT
TRBJ2-2	NA	many	TRBV6-5	CASSYTGTGELFF	TGTGCCAGCAGTTACACGGGGACCGGGGAGCTGTTTTTT
TRBJ1-2	NA	NA	TRBV19	CASRTSGDKPNYGYTF	TGTGCCAGTAGAACAAGTGGGGACAAACCTAACTATGGCTACACCTTC
TRBJ2-7	NA	once	TRBV12-5	CASGLVPWEQYF	TGTGCTAGTGGTTTGGTACCTTGGGAGCAGTACTTC
TRBJ2-3	TRBD2	many	TRBV20-1	CSASNVGSGRYSSTDTQYF	TGCAGTGCTAGTAATGTCGGTAGCGGGAGGTATTCTAGCACAGATACGCAGTATTTT
TRBJ2-4	NA	many	TRBV2	CASRFIGGPAKNIQYF	TGTGCCAGCAGATTTATCGGGGGTCCAGCCAAAAACATTCAGTACTTC
TRBJ2-3	NA	many	TRBV20-1	CSASDTTDTQYF	TGCAGTGCTAGCGATACCACAGATACGCAGTATTTT
TRBJ2-2	NA	few	TRBV5-6	CASSFTSRQGELFF	TGTGCCAGCAGCTTCACTAGCCGGCAAGGGGAGCTGTTTTTT
TRBJ1-2	NA	many	TRBV7-3	CASSLHNLGYGYTF	TGTGCCAGCAGCTTACACAACCTGGGCTATGGCTACACCTTC
TRBJ1-2	NA	many	TRBV3-1	CASSQQVLNYGYTF	TGTGCCAGCAGCCAACAGGTGCTAAACTATGGCTACACCTTC
TRBJ2-3	NA	many	TRBV3-1	CASSPSDNTDTQYF	TGTGCCAGCAGCCCCTCGGACAACACAGATACGCAGTATTTT
TRBJ2-2	TRBD1	many	TRBV10-3	CAISEFWDRNTGELFF	TGTGCCATCAGTGAGTTCTGGGACAGGAACACCGGGGAGCTGTTTTTT
TRBJ1-4	NA	few	TRBV4-1	CASSQGVRTNEKLFF	TGCGCCAGCAGCCAAGGGGTGCGGACTAATGAAAAACTGTTTTTT
TRBJ2-7	TRBD1	many	TRBV6-1	CASSELVGTGGGEQYF	TGTGCCAGCAGTGAATTGGTCGGGACAGGGGGCGGCGAGCAGTACTTC
TRBJ1-2	NA	few	TRBV3-1	CASSQDPRTSYGYTF	TGTGCCAGCAGCCAAGATCCGAGGACCTCCTATGGCTACACCTTC
TRBJ1-2	NA	NA	TRBV6-1	CASQSSRVRGYTF	TGTGCCAGCCAAAGTTCAAGGGTTCGCGGCTACACCTTC
TRBJ1-6	TRBD1	NA	TRBV6-1	CASSMTGSNNSPLHF	TGTGCCAGCAGTATGACAGGGTCCAATAATTCACCCCTCCACTTT
TRBJ2-5	NA	NA	TRBV19	CASSPRSVETQYF	TGTGCCAGTAGTCCACGATCGGTGGAGACCCAGTACTTC
TRBJ1-2	TRBD1	few	TRBV12-3/TRBV12-4	CASSPRDRANYGYTF	TGTGCCAGCAGCCCCCGGGACAGAGCTAACTATGGCTACACCTTC
TRBJ2-1	TRBD2	few	TRBV5-5	CASSAQPLAGRFNEQFF	TGTGCCAGCAGCGCCCAACCTCTAGCGGGGAGATTCAATGAGCAGTTCTTC
TRBJ1-2	NA	few	TRBV6-1	CASSPRWTVGYTF	TGTGCCAGCAGCCCGCGGTGGACAGTCGGCTACACCTTC
TRBJ1-4	NA	many	TRBV12-3/TRBV12-4	CASSTGSGEKLFF	TGTGCCAGCAGTACAGGGTCGGGTGAAAAACTGTTTTTT
TRBJ2-7	TRBD2	NA	TRBV19	CASSIAGTSGRYDEQYF	TGTGCCAGTAGTATAGCCGGGACTAGCGGGAGATACGACGAGCAGTACTTC
TRBJ1-2	NA	NA	TRBV5-1	CASSAGEQYGYTF	TGCGCCAGTAGCGCCGGGGAACAATATGGCTACACCTTC